One sample yielded the 32 T cell receptor beta chains listed below, sequenced in a study of T-cell reconstitution after alpha-beta-depleted transplantation in children. A TCRbeta library incorporating unique molecular identifiers was prepared. TCRdb re-derived calls from the PCR reads in MiXCR, one entry per CDR3 protein. This table holds about 830,000 distinct CDR3 sequences, around 17% found once. The sample consisted of PBMCs, mostly from graft donor cells, taken 360 days after TCRalphabeta/CD19-depleted stem cell transplant. The receptor set was obtained from a male patient younger than 18 who had a stem cell transplant for acute lymphoblastic leukemia, so the T cells may come from the graft donor.

The rearrangement uses TRBV7-2 and TRBJ2-1, with D perhaps TRBD1 (6 bases). The CDR3 spans 17 residues. Germline values: CDR1 SGHTA, CDR2 FQGNSA. Trimming took off 2 bases at V and 3 bases at J, with 17 bases between the two ends. The CDR3 DNA reads TGTGCCAGCAGCTTACCCCCGAAGGACAGAGACTACAATGAGCAGTTCTTC. Its protein is CASSLPPKDRDYNEQFF.

The table lists this clonotype with many counts. The gene calls are TRBV5-1 and TRBJ2-5, with a tentative D call TRBD1 (5 bases). The V and J ends lost 4 bases and 4 bases respectively, with 14 bases between them. Germline CDR1 SGHRS, CDR2 YFSETQ. This CDR3 contains 14 residues. In DNA, the CDR3 is TGCGCCAGCAGCCGCCCCAGGGCGCCAGAGACCCAGTACTTC. The encoded protein is CASSRPRAPETQYF.

This clonotype was counted once. The rearrangement uses TRBV5-1 and TRBJ1-1; D is possibly TRBD1 (6 bases). Germline V gene lookup returns CDR1 SGHRS and CDR2 YFSETQ. There are 15 residues in the CDR3. The germline V and J ends were trimmed by 3 bases and 0 bases, with 12 bases remaining between them. CDR3 protein: CASSSGTSLNTEAFF. In nucleotides, the CDR3 is TGCGCCAGCAGCTCTGGGACAAGCCTGAACACTGAAGCTTTCTTT.

The V and J genes are TRBV20-1 and TRBJ2-3, with 7 bases identical to TRBD2. The CDR3 consists of 16 residues. The J segment lost 0 bases and the V segment lost 1 base, leaving 7 bases of the junction unmatched. CDR1 is DFQATT, CDR2 SNEGSKA, per germline (reference sequence). CDR3: CSARVPGLSSTDTQYF. Written as DNA, the CDR3 is TGCAGTGCTAGAGTACCGGGACTATCAAGCACAGATACGCAGTATTTT.

The chain has TRBV5-1 and TRBJ2-7; no clear D gene. This CDR3 spans 15 amino acids. The germline V gene has CDR1 SGHRS and CDR2 YFSETQ. Trimming took 5 bases from V and 0 from J, leaving 15 bases between them. CDR3 in amino acids: CASRSWQESSYEQYF. DNA of the CDR3: TGCGCCAGCAGGAGCTGGCAGGAGAGCTCCTACGAGCAGTACTTC.

V is TRBV4-1 and J is TRBJ2-7; no definite D call. The CDR3 covers 14 residues. Deletions cut 1 base from V and 3 bases from J, with 10 bases between. Germline CDR1 MGHRA, CDR2 YSYEKL. CDR3 in DNA: TGCGCCAGCAGCCAAGTAGCACAAGACTACGAGCAGTACTTC. Its protein is CASSQVAQDYEQYF.

This rearrangement joins TRBV9 to TRBJ2-1; TRBD1 is a possible D gene (5 bases). The CDR3 spans 15 residues. Between the trimmed V and J ends, which lost 4 bases and 10 bases, there was a span of 21 bases. In germline, CDR1 is SGDLS, CDR2 YYNGEE. DNA of the CDR3: TGTGCCAGCAGCCCCTCACAGGCCCCCAGCCGGGAGCAGTTCTTC. This gives the protein CASSPSQAPSREQFF.

The chain is built from TRBV20-1 and TRBJ2-1; D might be TRBD2 (7 bases). V shed 6 bases and J shed 3 bases, with 15 bases lying between them. Germline V lookup: CDR1 DFQATT, CDR2 SNEGSKA (reference sequence). The CDR3 has 14 amino acids. This CDR3 reads CSARGGFIYNEQFF. DNA of the CDR3: TGCAGTGCGAGGGGGGGATTTATCTACAATGAGCAGTTCTTC.

This clonotype was found a few times. This sequence joins TRBV2 and TRBJ2-2, with unresolved D. The CDR3 is 15 amino acids. Per the germline V gene, CDR1 is SNHLY and CDR2 is FYNNEI. V lost 7 bases and J lost 5, with 17 bases in between. Here the CDR3 reads CASKLFLRKTGELFF. Written as DNA, the CDR3 is TGTGCCAGCAAGCTGTTCCTGAGGAAAACCGGGGAGCTGTTTTTT.

This clonotype has more than one count but fewer than ten. The chain carries TRBV6-2 or TRBV6-3 and TRBJ1-5, with D possibly TRBD1 on 5 matching bases. CDR1 and CDR2 from the germline V gene are MNHEY and SVGEGT. V lost 6 bases and J 0 bases, leaving 27 bases between the germline ends. The CDR3 spans 20 residues. The CDR3 protein is CASRGSTDPEGPYSNQPQHF. The CDR3 region has the DNA TGTGCCAGCAGGGGGTCTACCGACCCAGAGGGGCCCTATAGCAATCAGCCCCAGCATTTT.

This sequence joins TRBV29-1 and TRBJ2-5; the match to TRBD2 covers 9 bases. In germline, CDR1 is SQVTM, CDR2 ANQGSEA. Trimming at V came to 5 bases and at J to 5 bases, leaving 12 bases not matched to a gene. The CDR3 has 15 residues. CDR3 coding DNA: TGCAGCGTTTCTATGGGCGGGAGGGCCAGGGAGACCCAGTACTTC. This gives the protein CSVSMGGRARETQYF.

This clonotype was counted a few times. The V call is TRBV27, the J call TRBJ1-1, with 8 bases that match TRBD1. The CDR3 is made up of 17 amino acids. Germline loops: CDR1 MNHEY, CDR2 SMNVEV (reference sequence). The junction had 9 bases not matched to a gene; V was cut back by 3 bases and J by 0 bases. The CDR3 loop is CASSLQGAEEMNTEAFF. The CDR3 DNA sequence: TGTGCCAGCAGTTTGCAGGGGGCGGAAGAAATGAACACTGAAGCTTTCTTT.

This clonotype was detected only a few times. V usage is TRBV12-5 and J usage is TRBJ2-7; 14 bases match TRBD2. J was trimmed by 3 bases and V by 2 bases; bases with no gene match: 6. CDR3 size: 17 residues. Germline V gene lookup returns CDR1 LGHNT and CDR2 FRNRAP. As DNA, the CDR3 is TGTGCTAGTGGTTTGCCTCGACTAGCGGGAGGGAACTACGAGCAGTACTTC. Residues: CASGLPRLAGGNYEQYF.

The V and J genes are TRBV5-1 and TRBJ2-5, with 7 nucleotides matching TRBD2. Germline CDR1 reads SGHRS; CDR2 reads YFSETQ. The V gene end was trimmed by 4 bases and the J gene end by 6 bases; junction bases not matched to a gene: 6. There are 13 residues in the CDR3. The CDR3 sequence is CASSLGGKQTQYF. The CDR3 coding sequence is TGCGCCAGCAGCCTGGGAGGGAAACAGACCCAGTACTTC.

Many counts were recorded for this clonotype. The V gene is TRBV12-3 or TRBV12-4, the J gene TRBJ2-7; D perhaps matches TRBD2 (6 bases). V lost 3 bases, J lost 4 bases, and 13 bases lay in between. The CDR3 contains 14 residues. The chain's CDR3 is CASSFGLASYEQYF. CDR3 bases: TGTGCCAGCAGTTTTGGCCTAGCGAGTTACGAGCAGTACTTC.

A few counts support this clonotype. The chain combines TRBV4-1 with TRBJ2-7; D may be TRBD2 (6 bases). Trimming removed 3 bases at V and 0 bases at J, with 9 bases between. This CDR3 is 14 amino acids long. Germline V gives CDR1 MGHRA, CDR2 YSYEKL. CDR3 protein: CASSQSSASYEQYF. The CDR3 DNA reads TGCGCCAGCAGCCAGTCTAGCGCCTCCTACGAGCAGTACTTC.

The genes are TRBV2 and TRBJ2-7; D is unresolved. V gave up 6 bases and J gave up 1 base, with 16 bases separating them. Germline V gene sequence: CDR1 SNHLY, CDR2 FYNNEI. There are 15 residues in the CDR3. The chain's CDR3 is CASSHTLFGSYEQYF. The CDR3, as DNA: TGTGCCAGCAGCCATACCCTGTTTGGGTCCTACGAGCAGTACTTC.

J is TRBJ2-1 and V is TRBV6-5; 8 bases line up with TRBD2. Germline V gene lookup returns CDR1 MNHEY and CDR2 SVGAGI. The CDR3 covers 15 residues. The junction had 9 bases not matched to a gene; V was cut back by 4 bases and J by 7 bases. The CDR3 is CASSSVGRATNEQFF. CDR3 nucleotide sequence: TGTGCCAGCAGTTCGGTCGGGAGGGCCACGAATGAGCAGTTCTTC.

V and J are TRBV7-9 and TRBJ2-4, with a weak D call TRBD2 (7 bases). CDR1 and CDR2 (germline): SEHNR, FQNEAQ (reference sequence). The V end lost 1 base, the J end lost 9 bases, and 10 bases lay between the germline ends. The CDR3 covers 13 residues. CDR3 DNA sequence: TGTGCCAGCAGCTTAGGGGAGGGGGTCATTCAGTACTTC. Amino acids: CASSLGEGVIQYF.

This clonotype was seen a few times. The V call is TRBV5-1, the J call TRBJ2-5; 8 positions match TRBD2. The germline gives CDR1 SGHRS, CDR2 YFSETQ. V gave up 0 bases and J gave up 0 bases; unmatched junction bases: 4. This CDR3 region has 16 residues. DNA for the CDR3: TGCGCCAGCAGCTTGGCGGGAGGGCGGTACCAAGAGACCCAGTACTTC. Translated, it gives CASSLAGGRYQETQYF.

This clonotype was recorded many times. The chain combines TRBV5-1 with TRBJ2-1, with TRBD2 as a possible D gene (5 bases). Germline values: CDR1 SGHRS, CDR2 YFSETQ. CDR3 length: 18 amino acids. The V and J ends lost 0 bases and 1 base respectively, with 17 bases between them. The CDR3 region is CASSLVASTPASYNEQFF. In DNA, the CDR3 is TGCGCCAGCAGCTTGGTAGCGTCTACCCCGGCGTCCTACAATGAGCAGTTCTTC.

The chain has TRBV6-5 and TRBJ1-3; D not resolved. The CDR3 consists of 17 residues. CDR1 is MNHEY, CDR2 SVGAGI, per germline. Trimming cost V 2 bases and J 8 bases, with 22 bases left between them. In nucleotides, the CDR3 is TGTGCCAGCAGTTACGAGTTGTTTAGGAACCCGGATGACACCATATATTTT. Protein: CASSYELFRNPDDTIYF.

In this sample, this clonotype turned up a few times. This chain connects TRBV5-1 to TRBJ2-7; 7 positions agree with TRBD1. Germline CDR1 SGHRS, CDR2 YFSETQ. The CDR3 is 16 amino acids. V trimming: 0 bases; J trimming: 4 bases; junction bases outside the gene matches: 10. DNA of the CDR3: TGCGCCAGCAGCTTGGCTTCGACAGGGTTCGATTACGAGCAGTACTTC. It is translated as CASSLASTGFDYEQYF. Full variable domain (rest looked up from reference TRBV5-1 and TRBJ2-7): KAGVTQTPRYLIKTRGQQVTLSCSPISGHRSVSWYQQTPGQGLQFLFEYFSETQRNKGNFPGRFSGRQFSNSRSEMNVSTLELGDSALYLCASSLASTGFDYEQYFGPGTRLTVT.

V and J are TRBV5-1 and TRBJ1-6, with D unresolved. Per the germline V gene, CDR1 is SGHRS and CDR2 is YFSETQ. The V and J ends lost 1 base and 9 bases respectively, with 2 bases between them. CDR3 length: 11 residues. The CDR3 DNA reads TGCGCCAGCAGCTTGTTTTCACCCCTCCACTTT. It translates to CASSLFSPLHF.

This clonotype has a handful of counts. The genes are TRBV19 and TRBJ1-5; TRBD1 is a possible D gene (6 bases). Germline V gene sequence: CDR1 LNHDA, CDR2 SQIVND (reference sequence). The CDR3 has 17 residues. The germline V and J ends were trimmed by 2 bases and 1 base, with 15 bases remaining between them. Written as DNA, the CDR3 is TGTGCCAGTAGTATACTGGGGACACCACGGAGCAATCAGCCCCAGCATTTT. Its translation is CASSILGTPRSNQPQHF.

The CDR3 here is CASSPRTSGRVLEQYF. The CDR3, as DNA: TGTGCCAGCAGCCCCCGGACTAGCGGGAGGGTTCTCGAGCAGTACTTC. The chain carries TRBV7-9 and TRBJ2-7; 15 nucleotides match TRBD2. The CDR3 contains 16 residues. After removal of 5 bases from V and 6 bases from J, the junction contained 8 bases not matched to a gene. Germline CDR1 is SEHNR and CDR2 is FQNEAQ (reference sequence).

This clonotype was observed a few times. The V gene is TRBV5-1, the J gene TRBJ2-7; D unclear. The V gene lost 3 bases and the J gene lost 4 bases, with 17 bases spanning the gap. Germline assignment: CDR1 SGHRS and CDR2 YFSETQ. The CDR3 contains 15 residues. The DNA of the CDR3 is TGCGCCAGCAGCTACGGTGACCTCAGTCCGTACGAGCAGTACTTC. Translation: CASSYGDLSPYEQYF.

V is TRBV11-2 and J is TRBJ2-7; D is unresolved. CDR1 is SGHAT, CDR2 FQNNGV, per germline. Trimming removed 8 bases at V and 5 bases at J, with 10 bases between. The CDR3 loop spans 11 amino acids. The chain's CDR3 is CASRFTDEQYF. The CDR3 DNA follows: TGTGCCAGCCGTTTTACAGACGAGCAGTACTTC.

This clonotype has a handful of counts. This chain uses TRBV3-1 with TRBJ2-1; TRBD2 matches at 12 bases. V was clipped by 5 bases and J by 7 bases; unmatched bases: 6. The CDR3 totals 15 residues. The germline V gene encodes CDR1 LGHDT and CDR2 YNNKEL (reference sequence). The CDR3 loop is CASSFTSGGWNEQFF. In DNA form, the CDR3 reads TGTGCCAGCAGCTTCACTAGCGGGGGGTGGAATGAGCAGTTCTTC.

The CDR3 protein is CASSVGSAGDRTDTQYF. CDR3 in DNA: TGTGCCAGCAGCGTAGGGTCAGCAGGGGACCGCACAGATACGCAGTATTTT. V and J are TRBV9 and TRBJ2-3, with a weak D call TRBD1 (6 bases). This CDR3 region has 17 residues. Germline CDR1 is SGDLS and CDR2 is YYNGEE. With 0 bases removed from V and 1 base from J, the gap between germline ends came to 15 bases.

The chain combines TRBV29-1 with TRBJ2-3; possible D gene TRBD1, 6 bases. Germline V gives CDR1 SQVTM, CDR2 ANQGSEA. This CDR3 contains 13 residues. Trimming stripped 7 bases from V and 1 base from J, with 12 bases between. The CDR3 sequence: CSETRGRTDTQYF. The CDR3 nucleotides read TGCAGCGAAACCAGGGGTCGCACAGATACGCAGTATTTT.

This chain links TRBV5-1 with TRBJ1-1, with 7 positions matching TRBD1. Germline V gene sequence: CDR1 SGHRS, CDR2 YFSETQ. The CDR3 totals 13 residues. Germline trimming cut 0 bases from V and 10 bases from J; bases unmatched to any gene: 6. DNA for the CDR3: TGCGCCAGCAGCTTGGTGTCTCAGGGGGGAGCTTTCTTT. Protein sequence: CASSLVSQGGAFF.